One sample yielded the 27 T cell receptor beta chains listed below, sequenced in a study of blood T cell repertoires in COVID-19. Measured with immunoSEQ multiplex PCR; TCRdb has only the in-frame clones, and not every one. Of under 500,000 clones listed, 70% to 90% are singletons. Sequenced input: PBMCs or T cells enriched from blood (not recorded which). These receptors originate from a young woman with acute COVID-19.

This chain uses TRBV2 with TRBJ1-6, with D possibly matching TRBD1 (6 bases). V lost 9 bases, J lost 3 bases, and 9 bases lay in between. This CDR3 has 13 residues. Germline V gives CDR1 SNHLY, CDR2 FYNNEI. CDR3 coding DNA: TGTGCCAGTAACAGGGACTATAATTCACCCCTCCACTTT. This gives the protein CASNRDYNSPLHF.

The chain recombines TRBV7-9 with TRBJ2-7; 8 bases fit TRBD1. The CDR3 has 14 amino acids. Trimming removed 4 bases from V and 3 bases from J; junction bases left unmatched: 5. Looked up from germline, CDR1 is SEHNR and CDR2 is FQNEAQ (reference sequence). CDR3 sequence reads: CASSSGTGNYEQYF. CDR3 bases: TGTGCCAGCAGCTCCGGGACAGGCAACTACGAGCAGTACTTC. The full variable domain, its missing parts supplied by reference TRBV7-9 and TRBJ2-7, is DTGVSQNPRHKITKRGQNVTFRCDPISEHNRLYWYRQTLGQGPEFLTYFQNEAQLEKSRLLSDRFSAERPKGSFSTLEIQRTEQGDSAMYLCASSSGTGNYEQYFGPGTRLTVT.

The genes are TRBV4-1 and TRBJ2-1, with a possible D match to TRBD1 (5 bases). The CDR3 has 16 residues. Germline loops: CDR1 MGHRA, CDR2 YSYEKL. V was cut by 0 bases and J by 6 bases, with 15 bases left in between. In DNA form, the CDR3 reads TGCGCCAGCAGCCAAGATCAGGGCACCAGGATCAATGAGCAGTTCTTC. Translated, it gives CASSQDQGTRINEQFF.

The V call is TRBV7-3, the J call TRBJ2-1; TRBD1 matches at 8 bases. V lost 4 bases and J lost 5; bases outside the gene matches: 7. In germline, CDR1 is SGHTA, CDR2 FQGTGA. The CDR3 contains 15 residues. CDR3 in amino acids: CASSSWTGQDNEQFF. In DNA, the CDR3 is TGTGCCAGCAGCTCCTGGACAGGGCAGGACAATGAGCAGTTCTTC.

The chain links TRBV3-1 (or the pseudogene TRBV3-2) to TRBJ2-1, with 9 nucleotides matching TRBD1. With V trimmed by 6 bases and J by 10 bases, 10 bases remained unmatched. Germline CDR1 reads LGHDT; CDR2 reads YNNKEL (reference sequence). There are 14 residues in the CDR3. For the CDR3, the DNA is TGTGCCAGCAGACCGGGACAGGGACGTTTGGAGCAGTTCTTC. This codes for CASRPGQGRLEQFF.

As DNA, the CDR3 is TGCGCCACCCCCCGGCCTAGCGCCTACAATGAGCAGTTCTTC. Translating gives CATPRPSAYNEQFF. The chain recombines TRBV5-1 with TRBJ2-1; a possible D gene is TRBD2 (6 bases). CDR1 and CDR2 (germline): SGHRS, YFSETQ. The CDR3 is made up of 14 amino acids. V was pared by 9 bases and J by 2 bases, with 15 bases between.

The V call is TRBV28, the J call TRBJ2-1, with unresolved D. CDR1 and CDR2 from the germline V gene are MDHEN and SYDVKM. Trimming stripped 4 bases from V and 8 bases from J, with 15 bases between. The CDR3 is made up of 14 amino acids. The CDR3 DNA is TGTGCCAGCAGTTCTGCTACCCAAACTTATGAGCAGTTCTTC. Translation gives CASSSATQTYEQFF.

The rearrangement links TRBV2 to TRBJ2-7, with 8 positions matching TRBD2. V lost 3 bases and J lost 3; bases outside the gene matches: 4. There are 14 residues in the CDR3. Germline assignment: CDR1 SNHLY and CDR2 FYNNEI. The CDR3 DNA is TGTGCCAGCAGTGACTTAGCGGGGTACTACGAGCAGTACTTC. Translated: CASSDLAGYYEQYF.

The rearrangement joins TRBV27 to TRBJ1-4; 7 nucleotides align to TRBD1. The trim removed 3 bases at V and 3 bases at J, leaving 4 bases unmatched. The CDR3 loop spans 15 amino acids. Germline V lookup: CDR1 MNHEY, CDR2 SMNVEV (reference sequence). This chain's CDR3 is CASSLRGRANEKLFF. The CDR3 DNA sequence: TGTGCCAGCAGTTTGAGGGGGCGGGCTAATGAAAAACTGTTTTTT.

This chain connects TRBV19 to TRBJ2-7, with a possible D match to TRBD2 (5 bases). The CDR3 contains 15 residues. Germline CDR1 LNHDA, CDR2 SQIVND (reference sequence). V was trimmed by 3 bases and J by 7 bases, leaving 19 bases between them. The CDR3 DNA sequence: TGTGCCAGTAGTATCTCTATCGGGAATCCCGCGGAGCAGTACTTC. It translates to CASSISIGNPAEQYF.

The rearrangement joins TRBV9 to TRBJ2-3, with 7 bases matching TRBD2. V lost 6 bases, J lost 3 bases, and 1 base stayed unmatched. There are 12 residues in the CDR3. The germline V gene has CDR1 SGDLS and CDR2 YYNGEE. As DNA, the CDR3 is TGTGCCAGCAATAGCGGGACAGATACGCAGTATTTT. Its translation: CASNSGTDTQYF.

The rearrangement joins TRBV2 to TRBJ2-4; D unclear. This CDR3 has 14 residues. V dropped 1 base and J dropped 4 bases, with 8 bases sitting between them. Per germline, CDR1 SNHLY and CDR2 FYNNEI. CDR3 sequence (DNA): TGTGCCAGCAGTGAAGAAGCCGGGAAAAACATTCAGTACTTC. The encoded protein is CASSEEAGKNIQYF.

This chain connects TRBV28 to TRBJ1-2; 10 positions agree with TRBD1. The CDR3 consists of 17 residues. Germline CDR1 reads MDHEN; CDR2 reads SYDVKM. V gave up 3 bases and J gave up 3 bases; unmatched junction bases: 10. Written as DNA, the CDR3 is TGTGCCAGCAGTTTTCTCGGAAGTGGACAGGGGGACTATGGCTACACCTTC. It yields the protein CASSFLGSGQGDYGYTF.

This clone appeared once. This rearrangement joins TRBV25-1 to TRBJ2-1, with 11 bases fitting TRBD2. After removal of 3 bases from V and 4 bases from J, the junction contained 2 bases not matched to a gene. The CDR3 consists of 15 residues. CDR1 is MGHDK and CDR2 is SYGVNS in the germline V gene. The CDR3 region is CASSDPSGGYNEQFF. CDR3 DNA: TGTGCCAGCAGTGATCCTAGCGGGGGGTACAATGAGCAGTTCTTC.

The chain carries TRBV7-9 and TRBJ2-5; 10 nucleotides line up with TRBD2. This CDR3 spans 15 amino acids. With V trimmed by 7 bases and J by 0 bases, 5 bases remained unmatched. CDR1 and CDR2 (germline): SEHNR, FQNEAQ (reference sequence). CDR3 sequence reads: CASTLAGANQETQYF. CDR3 DNA sequence: TGTGCCAGCACCCTAGCGGGGGCTAACCAAGAGACCCAGTACTTC.

The rearrangement joins TRBV5-1 to TRBJ2-1; D is unresolved. The CDR3 runs 14 residues. From germline, CDR1 is SGHRS and CDR2 YFSETQ. With 7 bases removed from V and 4 bases from J, the gap between germline ends came to 15 bases. The CDR3 loop is CASHTLDIYNEQFF. The CDR3 region has the DNA TGCGCCAGCCATACCTTAGACATTTACAATGAGCAGTTCTTC. Full variable domain (rest looked up from reference TRBV5-1 and TRBJ2-1): KAGVTQTPRYLIKTRGQQVTLSCSPISGHRSVSWYQQTPGQGLQFLFEYFSETQRNKGNFPGRFSGRQFSNSRSEMNVSTLELGDSALYLCASHTLDIYNEQFFGPGTRLTVL.

V gene TRBV3-1 (or the pseudogene TRBV3-2) combines with J gene TRBJ2-7; D not resolved. Germline V CDR1 and CDR2: LGHDT, YNNKEL (reference sequence). Trimming stripped 4 bases from V and 4 bases from J, with 11 bases between. The CDR3 covers 13 residues. The CDR3 DNA reads as TGTGCCAGCAGCCCAAGAGGTTCGTACGAGCAGTACTTC. It encodes CASSPRGSYEQYF.

The chain joins TRBV6-5 to TRBJ1-1; D is ambiguous. V was pared by 6 bases and J by 2 bases, with 13 bases between. Germline V gene lookup returns CDR1 MNHEY and CDR2 SVGAGI. This CDR3 spans 14 amino acids. The CDR3 DNA sequence: TGTGCCAGCAGCCCCTCACACACCAACACTGAAGCTTTCTTT. Residues: CASSPSHTNTEAFF.

The sample holds a few counts of this clone. This chain uses TRBV18 with TRBJ2-2; no definite D call. V was clipped by 6 bases and J by 1 base, with 9 bases between them. This CDR3 is built from 14 residues. The V gene's germline CDR1 is KGHSH and CDR2 LQKENI. The CDR3 loop is CASSDGVNTGELFF. The CDR3 DNA sequence: TGTGCCAGCTCCGACGGAGTGAACACCGGGGAGCTGTTTTTT.

The chain recombines TRBV9 with TRBJ2-5; possibly TRBD1 for D (6 bases). The CDR3 covers 14 residues. Germline CDR1 reads SGDLS; CDR2 reads YYNGEE. The ends were cut back, 8 bases at V and 5 bases at J, with 19 bases in the middle. This chain's CDR3 is CARATQGPGETQYF. The CDR3 DNA reads as TGTGCCAGAGCAACCCAGGGGCCAGGGGAGACCCAGTACTTC.

CDR3 sequence (DNA): TGCGCCAGCAGCCCACCTGTAGCGGGTGACAATGAGCAGTTCTTC. This sequence encodes CASSPPVAGDNEQFF. The chain couples TRBV4-1 to TRBJ2-1; 7 nucleotides line up with TRBD2. CDR1 MGHRA and CDR2 YSYEKL come from the germline V gene. The CDR3 spans 15 residues. Germline trimming cut 4 bases from V and 5 bases from J; bases unmatched to any gene: 8.

J is TRBJ2-1 and V is TRBV30; D possibly corresponds to TRBD1 (6 bases). Trimming took off 3 bases at V and 2 bases at J, with 11 bases between the two ends. The CDR3 has 14 residues. Germline CDR1 reads GTSNPN; CDR2 reads SVGIG (reference sequence). CDR3 sequence (DNA): TGTGCCTGGAGGAGGCAGGGGCCCTACAATGAGCAGTTCTTC. The encoded protein is CAWRRQGPYNEQFF. The full variable domain, completed using reference TRBV30 and TRBJ2-1, is SQTIHQWPATLVQPVGSPLSLECTVEGTSNPNLYWYRQAAGRGLQLLFYSVGIGQISSEVPQNLSASRPQDRQFILSSKKLLLSDSGFYLCAWRRQGPYNEQFFGPGTRLTVL.

The V call is TRBV27, the J call TRBJ1-5, with unresolved D. Trimming stripped 2 bases from V and 9 bases from J, with 11 bases between. This CDR3 has 13 residues. Looked up from germline, CDR1 is MNHEY and CDR2 is SMNVEV (reference sequence). The chain's CDR3 is CASSLRGKRPQHF. The DNA for the CDR3 is TGTGCCAGCAGTTTACGGGGTAAGAGGCCCCAGCATTTT.

The chain uses TRBV10-3 and TRBJ1-5; D remains ambiguous. CDR1 is ENHRY and CDR2 is SYGVKD in the germline V gene. This CDR3 is built from 16 residues. V shed 2 bases and J shed 5 bases, with 16 bases lying between them. As DNA, the CDR3 is TGTGCCATCAGTGAGAAGTTCAGTTTGGGAGATCAGCCCCAGCATTTT. Translated: CAISEKFSLGDQPQHF.

The rearrangement uses TRBV9 and TRBJ2-5; D possibly corresponds to TRBD1 (6 bases). Germline V CDR1 and CDR2: SGDLS, YYNGEE. Trimming took 3 bases from V and 2 from J, leaving 17 bases between them. The CDR3 covers 16 residues. The CDR3 DNA reads as TGTGCCAGCAGCGGTGGGCGGACAGACGCACAAGAGACCCAGTACTTC. The encoded protein is CASSGGRTDAQETQYF.

This clone appeared a single time. The chain employs TRBV12-3 or TRBV12-4 and TRBJ2-7; maybe TRBD1 (5 bases). CDR3 length equals 13 residues. V was shortened by 1 base and J by 6 bases, with 10 bases between the two germline ends. The CDR3 DNA reads as TGTGCCAGCAGTTTAGGACAGATTAGCGAGCAGTACTTC. This gives the protein CASSLGQISEQYF.

V usage is TRBV16 and J usage is TRBJ1-2; D gene ambiguous. The CDR3 covers 14 residues. The germline CDR1 and CDR2 sequences are KGHSY and FQNENV. V lost 3 bases and J 5 bases, leaving 13 bases between the germline ends. CDR3: CASSQEWETYGYTF. CDR3 coding DNA: TGTGCCAGCAGCCAGGAGTGGGAGACTTATGGCTACACCTTC. The variable domain in full, with the rest retrieved from reference TRBV16 and TRBJ1-2, is GEEVAQTPKHLVRGEGQKAKLYCAPIKGHSYVFWYQQVLKNEFKFLISFQNENVFDETGMPKERFSAKCLPNSPCSLEIQATKLEDSAVYFCASSQEWETYGYTFGSGTRLTVV.